One and the same sample provided the 20 T cell receptor beta chains below, sequenced in a study of a mutant IDH1 vaccine in newly diagnosed glioma. Regarding time point: baseline, week 1 (first vaccination visit). Sample treatment: pre-vaccination baseline after standard-of-care therapy. Libraries were prepared by immunoSEQ multiplex PCR; TCRdb keeps only in-frame clonotypes and omits some of them. The sample contains approximately 100,000 clones, 80% to 90% of which appear only once. Sequenced material: PBMCs, taken from a glioma patient treated with radiotherapy, temozolomide or both. The receptor set was obtained from a woman aged 45 to 65 with glioma.

In DNA form, the CDR3 reads TGTGCCAGCAGTGAAGGCCCAGGGGACTATAACTATGGCTACACCTTC. It specifies CASSEGPGDYNYGYTF. The chain joins TRBV6-1 to TRBJ1-2; D perhaps matches TRBD1 (6 bases). CDR1 and CDR2 from the germline V gene are MNHNS and SASEGT. There are 16 residues in the CDR3. The V end lost 1 base, the J end lost 1 base, and 13 bases lay between the germline ends.

This clone was seen just once. The chain couples TRBV5-1 to TRBJ1-5, with D unresolved. CDR1 and CDR2 (germline): SGHRS, YFSETQ. The CDR3 contains 15 residues. V was shortened by 0 bases and J by 4 bases, with 11 bases between the two germline ends. The CDR3 region is CASSLDTSGNQPQHF. CDR3 coding DNA: TGCGCCAGCAGCTTGGACACAAGCGGGAATCAGCCCCAGCATTTT. Full variable domain (remainder filled in from reference TRBV5-1 and TRBJ1-5): KAGVTQTPRYLIKTRGQQVTLSCSPISGHRSVSWYQQTPGQGLQFLFEYFSETQRNKGNFPGRFSGRQFSNSRSEMNVSTLELGDSALYLCASSLDTSGNQPQHFGDGTRLSIL.

The chain recombines TRBV5-6 with TRBJ1-1; TRBD1 aligns across 7 bases. The CDR3 runs to 16 residues. V was pared by 5 bases and J by 3 bases, with 13 bases of the junction left unmatched. The germline gives CDR1 SGHDT, CDR2 YYEEEE. The DNA for the CDR3 is TGTGCCAGCAGACCGACAGGGAGAGCGGCGGACACTGAAGCTTTCTTT. It yields the protein CASRPTGRAADTEAFF.

This chain joins TRBV28 and TRBJ1-3; TRBD1 is a possible D gene (5 bases). This CDR3 has 14 amino acids. Germline CDR1 reads MDHEN; CDR2 reads SYDVKM. Deletions cut 5 bases from V and 2 bases from J, with 10 bases between. The CDR3 sequence: CASSAQGAGNTIYF. CDR3 coding DNA: TGTGCCAGCAGTGCGCAGGGCGCTGGAAACACCATATATTTT.

The V call is TRBV5-8, the J call TRBJ2-3; the match to TRBD2 covers 8 bases. This CDR3 is 15 amino acids long. Losses at the gene ends were 0 bases for V and 2 bases for J; bases not matched to a gene: 2. Germline V gene sequence: CDR1 SGHTS, CDR2 YDEGEE. The CDR3 here is CASSLVSGTTDTQYF. CDR3 nucleotide sequence: TGTGCCAGCAGCTTGGTTAGCGGGACCACAGATACGCAGTATTTT. The whole variable domain, filled in from reference TRBV5-8 and TRBJ2-3, reads EAGVTQSPTHLIKTRGQQATLRCSPISGHTSVYWYQQALGLGLQFLLWYDEGEERNRGNFPPRFSGRQFPNYSSELNVNALELEDSALYLCASSLVSGTTDTQYFGPGTRLTVL.

The chain carries TRBV5-1 and TRBJ2-5; TRBD1 agrees at 10 bases. Trimming removed 4 bases from V and 5 bases from J; junction bases left unmatched: 8. The CDR3 has 15 residues. Germline assignment: CDR1 SGHRS and CDR2 YFSETQ. The CDR3 sequence: CASSRRQGARETQYF. The CDR3 bases are TGCGCCAGCAGCCGGAGACAGGGGGCCCGGGAGACCCAGTACTTC.

The chain combines TRBV11-2 with TRBJ1-2; D might be TRBD1 (5 bases). This CDR3 comprises 15 residues. With 0 bases removed from V and 4 bases from J, the gap between germline ends came to 12 bases. From germline, CDR1 is SGHAT and CDR2 FQNNGV. The CDR3 sequence is CASSLDAGYGYGYTF. The CDR3 DNA follows: TGTGCCAGCAGCTTAGATGCAGGGTACGGCTATGGCTACACCTTC.

The rearrangement joins TRBV27 to TRBJ2-2; no clear D gene. Germline V gene data show CDR1 as MNHEY and CDR2 as SMNVEV (reference sequence). V lost 2 bases and J 5 bases, leaving 6 bases between the germline ends. The CDR3 runs 13 residues. CDR3 nucleotides: TGTGCCAGCAGTTTAACAGCGACCGGGGAGCTGTTTTTT. Amino acid sequence: CASSLTATGELFF.

This chain links TRBV6-5 with TRBJ1-2; 7 bases agree with TRBD1. Unmatched junction bases numbered 8, after V lost 6 bases and J lost 4 bases. Germline CDR1 and CDR2: MNHEY and SVGAGI. The CDR3 contains 14 residues. In DNA form, the CDR3 reads TGTGCCAGCAGAGGGGGCAGGGAGGCCTATGGCTACACCTTC. It specifies CASRGGREAYGYTF.

This sequence joins TRBV28 and TRBJ2-1; TRBD2 agrees at 16 bases. The J segment lost 4 bases and the V segment lost 4 bases, leaving 7 bases of the junction unmatched. The CDR3 extends over 18 amino acids. Germline V lookup: CDR1 MDHEN, CDR2 SYDVKM. Here the CDR3 reads CASSSPGLAGGVYNEQFF. CDR3 nucleotide sequence: TGTGCCAGCAGTTCTCCGGGACTAGCGGGAGGGGTTTACAATGAGCAGTTCTTC.

The genes are TRBV6-1 and TRBJ2-7, with 14 nucleotides matching TRBD2. This CDR3 spans 15 amino acids. CDR1 is MNHNS, CDR2 SASEGT, per germline. With 5 bases clipped from V and 7 bases from J, the junction kept 7 bases outside the gene matches. The CDR3 loop is CASSLGLAGDLEQYF. The CDR3 coding sequence is TGTGCCAGCAGTTTGGGACTAGCGGGAGATTTGGAGCAGTACTTC.

This clone was detected only once. CDR3: CAWSPPGAGVAGYTF. CDR3 DNA sequence: TGTGCCTGGAGTCCCCCGGGGGCGGGGGTAGCCGGCTACACCTTC. V is TRBV30 and J is TRBJ1-2, with D possibly TRBD1 on 6 matching bases. This CDR3 is 15 amino acids long. V lost 2 bases and J lost 8, with 21 bases in between. CDR1 is GTSNPN, CDR2 SVGIG, per germline (reference sequence). Using reference TRBV30 and TRBJ1-2 for the parts outside the CDR3, the full variable domain is SQTIHQWPATLVQPVGSPLSLECTVEGTSNPNLYWYRQAAGRGLQLLFYSVGIGQISSEVPQNLSASRPQDRQFILSSKKLLLSDSGFYLCAWSPPGAGVAGYTFGSGTRLTVV.

This clone has only one observation. CDR3 sequence reads: CASSQLDSPRETQYF. CDR3 bases: TGTGCCAGCAGCCAATTGGACAGTCCCCGGGAGACCCAGTACTTC. This sequence joins TRBV14 and TRBJ2-5, with D tentatively TRBD1 (6 bases). Germline lookup yields CDR1 SGHDN and CDR2 FVKESK. V gave up 2 bases and J gave up 5 bases, with 15 bases separating them. The CDR3 has 15 residues.

V usage is TRBV9 and J usage is TRBJ2-7; D remains ambiguous. The CDR3 runs 13 residues. Germline V gives CDR1 SGDLS, CDR2 YYNGEE. Trimming pared 6 bases from V and 0 bases from J, leaving 10 bases between. DNA of the CDR3: TGTGCCAGCAAGTTGGAACGCTCCTACGAGCAGTACTTC. Protein product: CASKLERSYEQYF. Full variable domain (missing parts from reference TRBV9 and TRBJ2-7): DSGVTQTPKHLITATGQRVTLRCSPRSGDLSVYWYQQSLDQGLQFLIQYYNGEERAKGNILERFSAQQFPDLHSELNLSSLELGDSALYFCASKLERSYEQYFGPGTRLTVT.

J is TRBJ2-3 and V is TRBV7-2; D might be TRBD1 or TRBD2, each matching 5 bases. The CDR3 has 14 residues. The V and J ends lost 5 bases and 2 bases respectively, with 11 bases between them. Germline V gives CDR1 SGHTA, CDR2 FQGNSA. The CDR3, as DNA: TGTGCCAGCAGCCCCAGAGGGACCACAGATACGCAGTATTTT. This encodes CASSPRGTTDTQYF.

V gene TRBV11-3 combines with J gene TRBJ2-5; D assignment may be TRBD1 or TRBD2 (5 bases each). CDR1 and CDR2 (germline): SGHNT, YENEEA. This CDR3 comprises 15 residues. The V end was cut by 5 bases, the J end by 5 bases, with 18 bases between. The CDR3 loop reads CASSPRAGPGETQYF. CDR3 in DNA: TGTGCCAGCAGCCCGAGGGCAGGGCCCGGGGAGACCCAGTACTTC.

The chain combines TRBV19 with TRBJ2-1; 8 nucleotides agree with TRBD2. CDR3 length equals 14 residues. Germline CDR1 is LNHDA and CDR2 is SQIVND (reference sequence). The ends lost 2 bases at V and 5 bases at J; junction bases unmatched: 2. The CDR3 coding sequence is TGTGCCAGTAGTATACTCGGGAGGGACAATGAGCAGTTCTTC. Its protein is CASSILGRDNEQFF.

The chain employs TRBV27 and TRBJ2-1; 9 positions agree with TRBD1. Germline V lookup: CDR1 MNHEY, CDR2 SMNVEV (reference sequence). Germline trimming cut 5 bases from V and 4 bases from J; bases unmatched to any gene: 9. This CDR3 comprises 16 residues. This CDR3 reads CASSLMGQGPYNEQFF. The CDR3 DNA reads TGTGCCAGCAGTCTCATGGGACAGGGCCCGTACAATGAGCAGTTCTTC.

The rearrangement uses TRBV28 and TRBJ2-1, with D perhaps matching TRBD2 (6 bases). The CDR3 contains 13 residues. The V and J ends lost 8 bases and 5 bases respectively, with 13 bases between them. Germline values: CDR1 MDHEN, CDR2 SYDVKM. CDR3 in DNA: TGTGCCAGCCGAGGGACTTCCCACAATGAGCAGTTCTTC. Its protein is CASRGTSHNEQFF.

This sequence joins TRBV10-3 and TRBJ2-2; maybe TRBD2 (5 bases). V was clipped by 2 bases and J by 10 bases, with 14 bases between them. The CDR3 loop spans 14 amino acids. Germline V gene data show CDR1 as ENHRY and CDR2 as SYGVKD. The CDR3 sequence is CAISELRGSEELFF. In nucleotides, the CDR3 is TGTGCCATCAGTGAGCTGAGAGGGAGTGAGGAGCTGTTTTTT.